The entry below gives a single T cell receptor (beta chain) sequence along with its context. The CDR3 sequence is 16 residues long. The germline V gene has CDR1 SGHRS and CDR2 YFSETQ. The trim removed 4 bases at V and 2 bases at J, leaving 6 bases unmatched. This sample is drawn from a study of blood T cell repertoires in COVID-19. On the study more broadly: The samples span acute and convalescent COVID-19 from the United States, Italy and Spain.

Profiling relied on immunoSEQ multiplex PCR, and the TCRdb table lists in-frame clones only, not all of them. The data contain about 420,000 clones, approximately 90% of them singletons. Seattle participants joined during active infection and were tracked over time. Source material: peripheral blood. The J gene is TRBJ2-3, the V gene TRBV5-1, with 11 bases fitting TRBD2. This sequence originates from a man younger than 35 with COVID-19, enrolled during active disease. CDR3 nucleotide sequence: TGCGCCAGCAGCCCCTTAGCGGGAGGGAACACAGATACGCAGTATTTT. This encodes CASSPLAGGNTDTQYF.